What follows describes a single T cell receptor beta chain. Primers used in a second PCR of roughly 6 to 11 cycles were a sample-barcoded 5' primer and a J-beta primer mix. Each of the samples gave a minimum of 3 million paired-end reads that contained CDR3. Each CDR3 protein gets one entry after TCRdb re-called the 5' RACE reads with MiXCR. The profile shows about 1.8 million distinct CDR3 sequences, 40% to 55% of them singletons. These data are taken from a study of blood T cells in healthy people across ages. Healthy Russian Caucasian donors spanned ages about 6 to 100 years. Donors each provided around 10 milliliters of peripheral blood. This CDR3 comprises 16 residues. From germline, CDR1 is MDHEN and CDR2 SYDVKM. Between the trimmed V and J ends, which lost 5 bases and 4 bases, there was a span of 18 bases.

The sample consisted of blood. The chain recombines TRBV28 with TRBJ1-5, with D perhaps matching TRBD1 (6 bases). This sequence originates from a woman between 40 and 55 years old in good health. CDR3 sequence reads: CASSPTQGGWNQPQHF. As DNA, the CDR3 is TGTGCCAGCAGTCCCACACAGGGAGGTTGGAATCAGCCCCAGCATTTT.